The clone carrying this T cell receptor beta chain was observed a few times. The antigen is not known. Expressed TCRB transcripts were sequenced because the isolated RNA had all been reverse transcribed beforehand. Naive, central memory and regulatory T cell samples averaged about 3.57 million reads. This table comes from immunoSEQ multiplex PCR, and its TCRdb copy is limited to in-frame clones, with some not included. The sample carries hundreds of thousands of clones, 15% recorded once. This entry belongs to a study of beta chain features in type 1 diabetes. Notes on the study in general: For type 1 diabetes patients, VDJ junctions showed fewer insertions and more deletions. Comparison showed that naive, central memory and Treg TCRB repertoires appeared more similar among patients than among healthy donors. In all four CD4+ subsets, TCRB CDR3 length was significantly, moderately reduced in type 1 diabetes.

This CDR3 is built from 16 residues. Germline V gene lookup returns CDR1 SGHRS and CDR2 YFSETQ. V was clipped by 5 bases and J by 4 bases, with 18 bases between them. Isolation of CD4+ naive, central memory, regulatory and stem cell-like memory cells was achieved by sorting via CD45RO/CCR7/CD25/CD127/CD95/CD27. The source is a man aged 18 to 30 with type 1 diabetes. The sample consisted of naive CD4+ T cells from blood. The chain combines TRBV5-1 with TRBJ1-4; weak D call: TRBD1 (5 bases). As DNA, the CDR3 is TGCGCCAGCAGTCGGCGGTTTACAGGAGATAATGAAAAACTGTTTTTT. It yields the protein CASSRRFTGDNEKLFF. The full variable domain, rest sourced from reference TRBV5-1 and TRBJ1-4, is KAGVTQTPRYLIKTRGQQVTLSCSPISGHRSVSWYQQTPGQGLQFLFEYFSETQRNKGNFPGRFSGRQFSNSRSEMNVSTLELGDSALYLCASSRRFTGDNEKLFFGSGTQLSVL.